This T cell receptor beta chain was recorded in a study of T cells in Graves' hyperthyroidism and ophthalmopathy. Study conclusions and caveats: Model-based prediction identified ophthalmopathy a median around 6.5 months prior to its onset.

Germline CDR1 and CDR2: SQVTM and ANQGSEA. The CDR3 length is 12 residues. V was shortened by 3 bases and J by 5 bases, with 10 bases between the two germline ends. Uncontrolled infections, other autoimmune diseases, pregnancy or lactation led to exclusion of patients. On the basis of clinical symptoms, serum thyroxine and TRAb, thyroid ultrasound and orbital computed tomography, diagnoses were made. At least ten counts were recorded for this clonotype. Its target is not known. TCR beta CDR3 region amplification was performed from RNA transcripts. An initial round of RT-PCR targeting the TCR CDR3 relied on the HTBI primer set. Each CDR3 protein gets one entry after TCRdb re-called the multiplex PCR reads with MiXCR. The table shows hundreds of thousands of distinct CDR3 sequences, with 40% to 55% occurring only once.

The chain uses TRBV29-1 and TRBJ2-5; the D is unclear. This clonotype was sampled from an adult man with Graves' disease, either hyperthyroidism or ophthalmopathy (not recorded which). Sequencing was performed on peripheral blood or thyroid tissue (not recorded which). The CDR3 region is CSVESGSETQYF. CDR3 nucleotide sequence: TGCAGCGTTGAGTCTGGGTCGGAGACCCAGTACTTC.